The source of this T cell receptor (beta chain) is a study of cytomegalovirus exposure and HLA in healthy donors. Findings and limits, study-wide: A previous analysis found most TCR beta V segments productive roughly 87% or roughly 30% of the time.

60 Vbeta and 13 Jbeta primers were used in PCR. The data were produced by immunoSEQ multiplex PCR, yet TCRdb's version contains in-frame clones alone and is incomplete. This table holds tens of thousands of clones, 75% to 85% found once. For this clone: Antigen unknown.

This receptor was obtained from a middle-aged man in good health and CMV-seropositive. Sequencing was performed on PBMCs.

The CDR3, as DNA: TGCGCCAGCAGCCCCCCACGAGGCATGAACACTGAAGCTTTCTTT. Protein sequence: CASSPPRGMNTEAFF. The rearrangement joins TRBV4-3 to TRBJ1-1; no clear D gene. Germline V CDR1 and CDR2: LGHNA, YSLEER. The V end was cut by 4 bases, the J end by 0 bases, with 12 bases between. The CDR3 runs to 15 residues.